A single sample gave rise to the 18 T cell receptor beta chains below, sequenced in a study of blood T cell repertoires in COVID-19. TCRdb's copy holds only in-frame clones and misses some; the assay was immunoSEQ multiplex PCR. Among 330,000 or so clones listed, roughly 90% were seen once. Sequencing input: PBMCs or T cells enriched from blood (not recorded which). The receptors originated from a woman aged 25 to 39 who had recovered from COVID-19.

The chain joins TRBV7-8 to TRBJ2-7; D perhaps matches TRBD1 (5 bases). CDR3 length equals 15 residues. Between the trimmed V and J ends, which lost 2 bases and 5 bases, there was a span of 16 bases. Germline V lookup: CDR1 SGHVS, CDR2 FQNEAQ. In DNA form, the CDR3 reads TGTGCCAGCAGCTTATTTGGCAGGGAATCCCACGAGCAGTACTTC. It codes for CASSLFGRESHEQYF.

This clone was detected once. The rearrangement uses TRBV6-6 and TRBJ2-2; 7 nucleotides agree with TRBD1. J was trimmed by 5 bases and V by 7 bases; bases with no gene match: 7. The CDR3 spans 14 residues. CDR1 and CDR2 (germline): MNHNY, SVGAGI (reference sequence). The CDR3 is CASNIRQGTGELFF. CDR3 nucleotide sequence: TGTGCCAGCAACATAAGACAGGGTACCGGGGAGCTGTTTTTT.

This clone occurred once. The gene calls are TRBV6-6 and TRBJ2-5; TRBD1 matches 8 bases. The ends lost 8 bases at V and 4 bases at J; junction bases unmatched: 15. The germline V gene has CDR1 MNHNY and CDR2 SVGAGI (reference sequence). The CDR3 loop spans 16 amino acids. This CDR3 is CASVLTGAHRIETQYF. As DNA, the CDR3 is TGTGCCAGCGTTCTGACAGGGGCCCACAGAATAGAGACCCAGTACTTC.

The V call is TRBV10-1, the J call TRBJ2-1; perhaps TRBD1 as D (6 bases). Germline CDR1 is WNHNN and CDR2 is SYGVQD (reference sequence). The CDR3 is made up of 12 amino acids. The germline V and J ends were trimmed by 3 bases and 8 bases, with 8 bases remaining between them. The CDR3 spells CASSDRGDEQFF. The CDR3 nucleotides are TGCGCCAGCAGTGACAGGGGCGATGAGCAGTTCTTC.

This sequence joins TRBV5-1 and TRBJ2-5; 9 nucleotides line up with TRBD2. Germline lookup yields CDR1 SGHRS and CDR2 YFSETQ. The junction had 10 bases not matched to a gene; V was cut back by 0 bases and J by 7 bases. This CDR3 is built from 16 residues. DNA of the CDR3: TGCGCCAGCAGCTTGGAGGCCTTAGCGGGGGCCGCGACCCAGTACTTC. Amino acids: CASSLEALAGAATQYF.

The chain links TRBV9 to TRBJ2-1; 11 bases agree with TRBD2. Trimming cost V 4 bases and J 6 bases; bases outside gene matches: 9. The CDR3 has 16 residues. The germline gives CDR1 SGDLS, CDR2 YYNGEE. The DNA of the CDR3 is TGTGCCAGCAGCCCTAGCCCCACTAGCGGGGGCAATGAGCAGTTCTTC. Its translation is CASSPSPTSGGNEQFF.

V usage is TRBV29-1 and J usage is TRBJ1-3; maybe TRBD1 (6 bases). The V end lost 5 bases, the J end lost 4 bases, and 12 bases lay between the germline ends. Germline V gene sequence: CDR1 SQVTM, CDR2 ANQGSEA. This CDR3 has 13 amino acids. CDR3 sequence: CSVPGTLGNTIYF. The CDR3 DNA follows: TGCAGCGTTCCCGGGACATTAGGAAACACCATATATTTT.

V usage is TRBV19 and J usage is TRBJ1-4, with unresolved D. The CDR3 covers 14 residues. V lost 2 bases to trimming and J lost 8 bases, with 12 bases between them. Germline loops: CDR1 LNHDA, CDR2 SQIVND (reference sequence). The CDR3 sequence: CASSIMREGEKLFF. CDR3 DNA: TGTGCCAGTAGTATAATGAGGGAGGGAGAAAAACTGTTTTTT.

The chain recombines TRBV7-2 with TRBJ1-1; D gene uncertain. Trimming took 1 base from V and 0 from J, leaving 6 bases between them. The CDR3 has 14 amino acids. The germline gives CDR1 SGHTA, CDR2 FQGNSA. This CDR3 is CASSLVAMNTEAFF. As DNA, the CDR3 is TGTGCCAGCAGCTTAGTTGCTATGAACACTGAAGCTTTCTTT. Supplemented by reference TRBV7-2 and TRBJ1-1, the full variable domain reads GAGVSQSPSNKVTEKGKDVELRCDPISGHTALYWYRQSLGQGLEFLIYFQGNSAPDKSGLPSDRFSAERTGGSVSTLTIQRTQQEDSAVYLCASSLVAMNTEAFFGQGTRLTVV.

The chain employs TRBV27 and TRBJ1-1; 7 nucleotides line up with TRBD1. Germline-derived CDR1 and CDR2 are MNHEY and SMNVEV (reference sequence). This CDR3 has 19 amino acids. Trimming took 3 bases from V and 0 from J; bases not matched to a gene: 16. CDR3 residues: CASSFRAQGTLRMNTEAFF. CDR3 coding DNA: TGTGCCAGCAGTTTTAGGGCACAGGGGACATTGAGGATGAACACTGAAGCTTTCTTT.

This chain connects TRBV28 to TRBJ1-5, with 8 bases aligning to TRBD1. Per germline, CDR1 MDHEN and CDR2 SYDVKM. Trimming at V came to 8 bases and at J to 0 bases, leaving 6 bases not matched to a gene. The CDR3 is made up of 15 amino acids. Here the CDR3 DNA reads TGTGCCAGCGGACAGACAGGGGATAGCAATCAGCCCCAGCATTTT. It specifies CASGQTGDSNQPQHF.

The rearrangement links TRBV5-6 to TRBJ2-2; D is unclear. CDR3 size: 13 residues. The V end lost 2 bases, the J end lost 4 bases, and 6 bases lay between the germline ends. Per germline, CDR1 SGHDT and CDR2 YYEEEE. CDR3 sequence reads: CASSFSSTGELFF. CDR3 sequence (DNA): TGTGCCAGCAGCTTCTCTAGCACCGGGGAGCTGTTTTTT.

The rearrangement uses TRBV27 and TRBJ2-3, with D perhaps TRBD1 (5 bases). The CDR3 has 15 amino acids. Trimming pared 2 bases from V and 5 bases from J, leaving 14 bases between. The germline V gene encodes CDR1 MNHEY and CDR2 SMNVEV (reference sequence). CDR3 nucleotide sequence: TGTGCCAGCAGTTTAGGTTTCCTACAGGTAGATACGCAGTATTTT. It encodes CASSLGFLQVDTQYF.

The chain recombines TRBV27 with TRBJ1-2, with 7 bases lining up with TRBD1. The CDR3 runs 13 residues. Per germline, CDR1 MNHEY and CDR2 SMNVEV (reference sequence). Trimming at V came to 2 bases and at J to 8 bases, leaving 5 bases not matched to a gene. The CDR3 region has the DNA TGTGCCAGCAGTTTAAATGACAGGGCGGGCTACACCTTC. This encodes CASSLNDRAGYTF.

The chain is built from TRBV7-3 and TRBJ2-2; the match to TRBD2 covers 9 bases. Germline V CDR1 and CDR2: SGHTA, FQGTGA. V was clipped by 1 base and J by 4 bases; unmatched bases: 4. The CDR3 runs 16 residues. In nucleotides, the CDR3 is TGTGCCAGCAGCTTAAAAGCGGGGGGTTCCACCGGGGAGCTGTTTTTT. Encoded protein: CASSLKAGGSTGELFF.

This sequence joins TRBV9 and TRBJ2-7; D not resolved. The CDR3 sequence is 15 residues long. Germline V lookup: CDR1 SGDLS, CDR2 YYNGEE. The germline V and J ends were trimmed by 0 bases and 2 bases, with 12 bases remaining between them. In DNA, the CDR3 is TGTGCCAGCAGCGTAGAGGCGGCTGCAGCCTACGAGCAGTACTTC. Its translation is CASSVEAAAAYEQYF.

This chain links TRBV6-2 or TRBV6-3 with TRBJ2-7; a weak D match, TRBD2 (6 bases). The CDR3 spans 16 residues. V dropped 5 bases and J dropped 1 base, with 18 bases sitting between them. Looked up from germline, CDR1 is MNHEY and CDR2 is SVGEGT. CDR3 DNA sequence: TGTGCCAGCAGTAACGACTGGGCGGGGAAATCCTACGAGCAGTACTTC. It encodes CASSNDWAGKSYEQYF.

The rearrangement joins TRBV28 to TRBJ1-2; 8 bases match TRBD1. CDR3 length equals 14 residues. J gave up 2 bases and V 8 bases, and 7 bases lay outside the gene matches. CDR1 is MDHEN, CDR2 SYDVKM, per germline. CDR3 loop: CASASGGANYGYTF. CDR3 coding DNA: TGTGCCAGCGCCTCAGGGGGCGCAAACTATGGCTACACCTTC.